These T cell receptor beta chains were read from a single sample in a study of tumor-infiltrating lymphocytes in primary liver carcinoma. TCRdb re-derived calls from the multiplex PCR reads in MiXCR, one entry per CDR3 protein. Of fewer than 350,000 distinct CDR3 sequences in the sample, more than 55% were seen once. Source material: peripheral blood. The receptors were sampled from a man aged 35 to 55 with primary liver carcinoma and hepatitis B virus infection. Both conserved end residues are trimmed from each CDR3. Expanded clones get a size class; other rows say once, few or many, or leave the size out.

>TRBV12-3/TRBV12-4|TRBJ2-6|many
ASSPGQGIPGANVLT
>TRBV28|TRBJ2-4|NA
ASSFGVAKNTQY
>TRBV4-1|TRBJ2-1|many
ASSQRTSGSYNEQF
>TRBV6-1|NA|NA
ASSRGGNQPQY
>TRBV29-1|TRBJ2-2|many
SVKSGELF
>TRBV11-3|TRBJ2-1|NA
ATSRKDGEQI
>TRBV5-4|TRBJ1-4|NA
ASSSGAGVALEKLF
>TRBV4-2|TRBJ2-3|many
ASSRSGAEKGDTQY
>TRBV7-9|TRBJ2-7|NA
ASSLGSADYEQN
>TRBV7-3|TRBJ2-1|NA
ASSLGHNNEQL
>TRBV4-2|TRBJ2-1|many
ASSQGTSGGGYNEQF
>TRBV29-1|TRBJ2-7|NA
SVWTAQRSYEQY
>TRBV5-4|TRBJ2-3|NA
ASSLSNTYTQY
>TRBV3-1|TRBJ2-5|NA
ASSYTWTGGKTQY
>TRBV29-1|TRBJ2-5|once
SVLGCQETKY
>TRBV4-2|TRBJ1-3|many
ASSQDGTGGNTIY
>TRBV12-3/TRBV12-4|TRBJ1-1|once
AILPALNTEAF
>TRBV20-1|TRBJ1-6|NA
SAGEGGYSPLH
>TRBV4-1|TRBJ2-3|NA
ASNQDSRERATRY
>TRBV5-1|TRBJ2-3|NA
ASSLFSGTDTQY
>TRBV28|TRBJ2-7|NA
ASSFLTSGFSYEQY
>TRBV11-2|TRBJ2-1|few
ASSLRPGGYNEQF
>TRBV6-2/TRBV6-3|TRBJ2-6|many
ASKTGGNSGANVLT